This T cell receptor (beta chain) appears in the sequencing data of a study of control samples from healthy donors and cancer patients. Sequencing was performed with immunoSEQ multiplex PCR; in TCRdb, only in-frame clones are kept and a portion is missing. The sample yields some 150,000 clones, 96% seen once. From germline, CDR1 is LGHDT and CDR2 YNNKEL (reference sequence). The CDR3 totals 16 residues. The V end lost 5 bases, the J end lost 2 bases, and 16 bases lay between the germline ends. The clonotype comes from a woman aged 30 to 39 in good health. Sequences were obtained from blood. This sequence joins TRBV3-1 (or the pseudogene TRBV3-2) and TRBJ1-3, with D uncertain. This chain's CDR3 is CASSANWAAPGNTIYF. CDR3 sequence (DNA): TGTGCCAGCAGCGCCAATTGGGCGGCCCCTGGAAACACCATATATTTT.